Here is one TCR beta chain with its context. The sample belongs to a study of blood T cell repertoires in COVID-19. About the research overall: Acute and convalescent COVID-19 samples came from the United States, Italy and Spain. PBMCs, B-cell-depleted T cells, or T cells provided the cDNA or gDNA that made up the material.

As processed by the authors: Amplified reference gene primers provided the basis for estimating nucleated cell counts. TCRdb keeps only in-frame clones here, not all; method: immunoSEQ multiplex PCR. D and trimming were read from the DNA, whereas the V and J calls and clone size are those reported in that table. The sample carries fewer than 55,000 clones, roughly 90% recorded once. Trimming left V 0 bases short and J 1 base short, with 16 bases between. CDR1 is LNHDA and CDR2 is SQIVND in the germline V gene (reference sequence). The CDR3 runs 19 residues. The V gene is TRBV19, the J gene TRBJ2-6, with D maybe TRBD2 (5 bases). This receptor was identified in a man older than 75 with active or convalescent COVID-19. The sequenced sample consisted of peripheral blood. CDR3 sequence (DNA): TGTGCCAGTAGTATAGATCTCCGCCTCCCGGGGTCTGGGGCCAACGTCCTGACTTTC. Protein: CASSIDLRLPGSGANVLTF.